This T cell receptor (beta chain) was profiled in a study of blood T cells in healthy people across ages. Alongside a J-beta primer mix, a sample-barcoded 5' primer served in a second PCR lasting roughly 7 to 11 cycles. TCRdb re-called the 5' RACE reads through MiXCR, storing one row per CDR3 protein. The sample lists about 280,000 distinct CDR3 sequences, roughly 26% seen once, with approximately 28% in the top ten. This clonotype was observed a handful of times. Germline trimming cut 5 bases from V and 13 bases from J; bases unmatched to any gene: 3. The germline V gene has CDR1 SEHNR and CDR2 FQNEAQ (reference sequence). The CDR3 sequence is 11 residues long.

The chain is built from TRBV7-9 and TRBJ1-4; TRBD1 agrees at 8 bases. The sample was blood. This receptor was identified in a woman in her seventies in good health. CDR3 coding DNA: TGTGCCAGCAGCCCCGACAGGGGACTGTTTTTT. Protein sequence: CASSPDRGLFF.